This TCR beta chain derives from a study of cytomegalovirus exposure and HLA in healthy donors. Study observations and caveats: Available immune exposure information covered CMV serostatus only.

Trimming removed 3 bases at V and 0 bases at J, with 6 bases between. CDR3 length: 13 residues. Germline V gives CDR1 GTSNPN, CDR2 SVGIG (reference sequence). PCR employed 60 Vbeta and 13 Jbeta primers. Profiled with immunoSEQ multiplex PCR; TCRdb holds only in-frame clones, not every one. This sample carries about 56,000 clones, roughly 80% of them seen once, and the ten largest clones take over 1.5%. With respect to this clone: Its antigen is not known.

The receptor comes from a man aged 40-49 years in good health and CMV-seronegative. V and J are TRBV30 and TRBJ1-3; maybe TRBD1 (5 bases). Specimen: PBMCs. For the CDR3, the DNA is TGTGCCTGGAGAAGGGGCTCTGGAAACACCATATATTTT. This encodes CAWRRGSGNTIYF. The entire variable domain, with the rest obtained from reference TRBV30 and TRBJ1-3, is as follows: SQTIHQWPATLVQPVGSPLSLECTVEGTSNPNLYWYRQAAGRGLQLLFYSVGIGQISSEVPQNLSASRPQDRQFILSSKKLLLSDSGFYLCAWRRGSGNTIYFGEGSWLTVV.